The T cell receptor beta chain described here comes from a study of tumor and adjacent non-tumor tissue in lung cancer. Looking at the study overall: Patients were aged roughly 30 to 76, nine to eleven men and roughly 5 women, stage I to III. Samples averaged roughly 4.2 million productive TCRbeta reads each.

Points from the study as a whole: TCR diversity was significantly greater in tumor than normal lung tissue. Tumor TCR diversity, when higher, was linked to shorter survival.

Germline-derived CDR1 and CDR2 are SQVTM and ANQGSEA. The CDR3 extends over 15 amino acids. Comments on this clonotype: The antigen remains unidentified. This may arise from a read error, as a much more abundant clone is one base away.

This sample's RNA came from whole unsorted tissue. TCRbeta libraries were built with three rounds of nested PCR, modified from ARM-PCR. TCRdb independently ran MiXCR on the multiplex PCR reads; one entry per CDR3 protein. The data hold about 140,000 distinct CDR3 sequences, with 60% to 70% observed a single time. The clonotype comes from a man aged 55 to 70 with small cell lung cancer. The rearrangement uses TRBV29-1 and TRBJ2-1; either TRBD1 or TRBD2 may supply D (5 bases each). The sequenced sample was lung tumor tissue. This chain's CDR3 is CSIERGVGAYNEQFF. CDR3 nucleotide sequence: TGCAGCATTGAACGTGGGGTGGGGGCCTACAATGAGCAGTTCTTC.